The present T cell receptor (beta chain) was sequenced within a study of T cells in Graves' hyperthyroidism and ophthalmopathy. V was cut by 4 bases and J by 0 bases, with 10 bases left in between. CDR1 and CDR2 from the germline V gene are SGHRS and YFSETQ. This CDR3 is built from 14 residues. Amplified TCR beta CDR3 regions derived from RNA transcripts. The TCR CDR3 first-round RT-PCR relied on the HTBI primer set. TCRdb passed the multiplex PCR reads through MiXCR, listing each CDR3 protein once. The profile shows hundreds of thousands of distinct CDR3 sequences, under 60% of them singletons. This receptor was taken from a woman aged 18-29 years with Graves' hyperthyroidism. Source material: peripheral blood or thyroid tissue (not recorded which). The gene calls are TRBV5-1 and TRBJ1-2, with a possible D match to TRBD1 (5 bases). This chain's CDR3 is CASSRGQPNYGYTF. For the CDR3, the DNA is TGCGCCAGCAGCAGGGGCCAGCCTAACTATGGCTACACCTTC. The entire variable domain, with the rest obtained from reference TRBV5-1 and TRBJ1-2, is as follows: KAGVTQTPRYLIKTRGQQVTLSCSPISGHRSVSWYQQTPGQGLQFLFEYFSETQRNKGNFPGRFSGRQFSNSRSEMNVSTLELGDSALYLCASSRGQPNYGYTFGSGTRLTVV.